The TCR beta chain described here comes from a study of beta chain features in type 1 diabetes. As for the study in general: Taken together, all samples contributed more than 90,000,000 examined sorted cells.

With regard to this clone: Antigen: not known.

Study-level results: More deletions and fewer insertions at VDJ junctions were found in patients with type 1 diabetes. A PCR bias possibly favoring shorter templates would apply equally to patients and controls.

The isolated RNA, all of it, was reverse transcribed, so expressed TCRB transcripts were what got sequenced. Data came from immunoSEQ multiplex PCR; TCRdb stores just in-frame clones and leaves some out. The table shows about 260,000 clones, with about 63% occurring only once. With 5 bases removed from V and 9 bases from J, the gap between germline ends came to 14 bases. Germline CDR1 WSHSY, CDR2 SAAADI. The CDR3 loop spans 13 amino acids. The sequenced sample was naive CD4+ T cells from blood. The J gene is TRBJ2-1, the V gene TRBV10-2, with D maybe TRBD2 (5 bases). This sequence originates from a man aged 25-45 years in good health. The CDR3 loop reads CASSPGLVGEQFF. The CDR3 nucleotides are TGCGCCAGCAGTCCCGGACTCGTCGGTGAGCAGTTCTTC.